A selection of T cell receptor beta chains follows, all from one sample in a study of blood T cell repertoires in COVID-19. Sequencing was performed with immunoSEQ multiplex PCR; in TCRdb, only in-frame clones are kept and a portion is missing. Among fewer than 300,000 clones listed, approximately 92% were seen once. Input material: PBMCs or T cells enriched from blood (not recorded which). These receptors all come from a woman aged 25-40 years who had recovered from COVID-19. Each CDR3 is given with its conserved first and last residue. D genes are given only for firm matches. The size field is filled for only some rows; it gives once, few, many or a size class.

clone size: NA; V gene: TRBV29-1; D gene: NA; CDR3 protein: CSVDPPRTCNEQYF
clone size: NA; V gene: TRBV28; D gene: NA; CDR3 protein: CASSLGGTTYEQYF
clone size: few; V gene: TRBV11-1; D gene: TRBD1; CDR3 protein: CASSLDRGGAKNIQYF
clone size: NA; V gene: TRBV18; D gene: TRBD1; CDR3 protein: CASSPTGDWINQPQHF
clone size: NA; V gene: TRBV7-2; D gene: NA; CDR3 protein: CASSPKGGGISNQPQHF
clone size: NA; V gene: TRBV5-1; D gene: NA; CDR3 protein: CASSLGAETGELFF
clone size: NA; V gene: TRBV7-8; D gene: TRBD2; CDR3 protein: CASSKGLAGGNTGELFF
clone size: once; V gene: TRBV14; D gene: NA; CDR3 protein: CASSQVSIGNTIYF
clone size: NA; V gene: TRBV29-1; D gene: NA; CDR3 protein: CSVGDRLKRNTEAFF
clone size: NA; V gene: TRBV19; D gene: TRBD2; CDR3 protein: CASRTSGGPDTQYF
clone size: NA; V gene: TRBV15; D gene: NA; CDR3 protein: CATSRDLIQEKLFF
clone size: NA; V gene: TRBV27; D gene: TRBD1; CDR3 protein: CASTLLGQGNSPLHF
clone size: NA; V gene: TRBV6-6; D gene: TRBD2; CDR3 protein: CASSQGLAGVYEQYF
clone size: NA; V gene: TRBV25-1; D gene: TRBD1; CDR3 protein: CASQPFITGAENTEAFF
clone size: NA; V gene: TRBV7-9; D gene: TRBD1; CDR3 protein: CASSQQGSYGYTF
clone size: NA; V gene: TRBV18; D gene: NA; CDR3 protein: CASSPGQSPQATQYF
clone size: NA; V gene: TRBV4-3; D gene: TRBD2; CDR3 protein: CASSQDPTSGYNEQFF
clone size: NA; V gene: TRBV28; D gene: NA; CDR3 protein: CASSSPQAGTSGYTF
clone size: NA; V gene: TRBV28; D gene: TRBD2; CDR3 protein: CASSTRWREPSDTQYF
clone size: NA; V gene: TRBV28; D gene: TRBD2; CDR3 protein: CASRQRSLAGVSYNEQFF
clone size: NA; V gene: TRBV7-9; D gene: NA; CDR3 protein: CASSLTDQPQHF
clone size: NA; V gene: TRBV25-1; D gene: TRBD2; CDR3 protein: CASSEREADTGELFF
clone size: NA; V gene: TRBV28; D gene: TRBD2; CDR3 protein: CASSFSGRSYNEQFF
clone size: NA; V gene: TRBV7-9; D gene: TRBD2; CDR3 protein: CASSFSAGGSNFEQYF
clone size: NA; V gene: TRBV10-1; D gene: NA; CDR3 protein: CASSGQQFNEQFF
clone size: NA; V gene: TRBV7-2; D gene: NA; CDR3 protein: CASSPRPRNEQFF
clone size: NA; V gene: TRBV11-2; D gene: TRBD2; CDR3 protein: CASSSRLAGNEQFF
clone size: NA; V gene: TRBV18; D gene: TRBD1; CDR3 protein: CASSPSRTGGTEAFF
clone size: NA; V gene: TRBV7-9; D gene: NA; CDR3 protein: CASSLHRLRNPGANVLTF
clone size: NA; V gene: TRBV2; D gene: NA; CDR3 protein: CASSVATEAFF
clone size: NA; V gene: TRBV5-3; D gene: NA; CDR3 protein: CARSFSRDSTDTQYF
clone size: NA; V gene: TRBV4-3; D gene: NA; CDR3 protein: CASSQGSSLFQETQYF
clone size: NA; V gene: TRBV5-4; D gene: NA; CDR3 protein: CASSLPSGTDTQYF
clone size: NA; V gene: TRBV30; D gene: NA; CDR3 protein: CAWSVYDRSSNEQFF
clone size: NA; V gene: TRBV7-9; D gene: NA; CDR3 protein: CASSLAGADSNQPQHF
clone size: NA; V gene: TRBV6-2/TRBV6-3; D gene: NA; CDR3 protein: CASSSAPGTGLSNQPQHF
clone size: NA; V gene: TRBV19; D gene: NA; CDR3 protein: CASFAGNTIYF
clone size: NA; V gene: TRBV18; D gene: TRBD1; CDR3 protein: CASSQGAVGHNEQFF
clone size: NA; V gene: TRBV4-3; D gene: TRBD2; CDR3 protein: CASSQVAGAGEKDTQYF
clone size: NA; V gene: TRBV5-1; D gene: NA; CDR3 protein: CASSLDPQGAGTGELFF
clone size: NA; V gene: TRBV9; D gene: TRBD2; CDR3 protein: CASSVSGSHEQYF
clone size: NA; V gene: TRBV7-9; D gene: TRBD1; CDR3 protein: CASSSDRENSPLHF
clone size: NA; V gene: TRBV5-1; D gene: TRBD1; CDR3 protein: CASSSGQGINYGYTF
clone size: NA; V gene: TRBV20-1; D gene: TRBD2; CDR3 protein: CSASPGLAVYEQYF
clone size: NA; V gene: TRBV6-1; D gene: NA; CDR3 protein: CASSERVGARTDTQYF
clone size: NA; V gene: TRBV18; D gene: NA; CDR3 protein: CASSPEQTNSPLHF